The 10 T cell receptor beta chains below come from one sample, sequenced in a study of T cell clonotyping in hematopoietic cell transplantation (dated by TCRdb to the early 2020s). The library came from the immunoSEQ multiplex PCR assay. Held by TCRdb, this immuneACCESS table contains in-frame sequences only and omits some clones. Under half of the omission traces to an unresolved V gene where checked; the cause of the rest is unknown. The sample table lists 35,000 to 45,000 clones, 85% to 95% of them with a count of one. The top ten clones comprise around 0.81% of the sample. The sequenced sample consisted of peripheral blood mononuclear cells. The source of these receptors is a woman aged 50 to 65 in good health. Some clones in this sample may be carry-over from other donors' samples.

The chain's CDR3 is CASSYKRQAGYQPQHF. CDR3 nucleotide sequence: TGTGCCAGCAGTTACAAAAGACAGGCAGGGTATCAGCCCCAGCATTTT. This chain uses TRBV6-6 with TRBJ1-5; possible D gene TRBD1, 6 bases. With 2 bases removed from V and 5 bases from J, the gap between germline ends came to 16 bases. The CDR3 spans 16 residues. Germline V gene lookup returns CDR1 MNHNY and CDR2 SVGAGI (reference sequence).

This sequence joins TRBV4-2 and TRBJ1-2, with D tentatively TRBD1 (6 bases). The CDR3 is 12 residues long. Germline V lookup: CDR1 LGHNA, CDR2 YNFKEQ. Trimming removed 8 bases at V and 11 bases at J, with 18 bases between. CDR3 in DNA: TGTGCCAGCTCCGTCGAAGGGGGGGCTTACACCTTC. Its protein product is CASSVEGGAYTF.

This clone has only one observation. The chain has TRBV6-1 and TRBJ1-1, with 7 bases that match TRBD1. The CDR3 contains 16 residues. Germline CDR1 is MNHNS and CDR2 is SASEGT. Unmatched junction bases numbered 6, after V lost 2 bases and J lost 0 bases. CDR3 DNA: TGTGCCAGCAGTGAACTCTTGGGACAGCTGAACACTGAAGCTTTCTTT. The encoded protein is CASSELLGQLNTEAFF.

The rearrangement links TRBV19 to TRBJ2-2; D gene uncertain. V was trimmed by 3 bases and J by 0 bases, leaving 8 bases between them. CDR3 length equals 15 residues. Germline values: CDR1 LNHDA, CDR2 SQIVND (reference sequence). The CDR3 DNA reads as TGTGCCAGTAGTATTGGGTTTACGAACACCGGGGAGCTGTTTTTT. It encodes CASSIGFTNTGELFF.

The J gene is TRBJ2-7, the V gene TRBV28, with 10 bases matching TRBD1. The J segment lost 1 base and the V segment lost 8 bases, leaving 2 bases of the junction unmatched. Germline CDR1 MDHEN, CDR2 SYDVKM. The CDR3 loop spans 13 amino acids. The CDR3 DNA is TGTGCCAGCGGGACAGGGGATTCCTACGAGCAGTACTTC. Amino acids: CASGTGDSYEQYF.

V and J are TRBV28 and TRBJ2-7; D call uncertain. Between the trimmed V and J ends, which lost 10 bases and 0 bases, there was a span of 10 bases. The CDR3 sequence is 12 residues long. Looked up from germline, CDR1 is MDHEN and CDR2 is SYDVKM. The CDR3 is CATHPSSYEQYF. The CDR3 DNA is TGTGCCACTCACCCCAGCTCCTACGAGCAGTACTTC.

V and J are TRBV7-2 and TRBJ1-5, with D uncertain. Trimming pared 2 bases from V and 5 bases from J, leaving 7 bases between. The CDR3 runs 13 residues. Germline V gives CDR1 SGHTA, CDR2 FQGNSA. The chain's CDR3 is CASSLSSDQPQHF. The DNA of the CDR3 is TGTGCCAGCAGCTTAAGTTCGGATCAGCCCCAGCATTTT.

The J gene is TRBJ2-7, the V gene TRBV11-3; D might be TRBD2 (5 bases). This CDR3 spans 13 amino acids. From germline, CDR1 is SGHNT and CDR2 YENEEA. The V and J ends lost 8 bases and 5 bases respectively, with 16 bases between them. The chain's CDR3 is CASRQLVDDEQYF. The CDR3 nucleotides read TGTGCCAGCCGGCAACTAGTCGACGACGAGCAGTACTTC. Drawing the rest from reference TRBV11-3 and TRBJ2-7, the complete variable domain is EAGVVQSPRYKIIEKKQPVAFWCNPISGHNTLYWYLQNLGQGPELLIRYENEEAVDDSQLPKDRFSAERLKGVDSTLKIQPAELGDSAVYLCASRQLVDDEQYFGPGTRLTVT.

This sequence joins TRBV4-3 and TRBJ2-6; possibly TRBD2 for D (6 bases). This CDR3 has 17 residues. V lost 4 bases and J 0 bases, leaving 13 bases between the germline ends. Germline CDR1 reads LGHNA; CDR2 reads YSLEER. CDR3 loop: CASSLLAGSSGANVLTF. The CDR3 DNA sequence: TGCGCCAGCAGCCTTCTCGCCGGGAGCTCTGGGGCCAACGTCCTGACTTTC.

The J gene is TRBJ2-3, the V gene TRBV7-3; D is unresolved. Germline-derived CDR1 and CDR2 are SGHTA and FQGTGA. V gave up 4 bases and J gave up 4 bases, with 6 bases separating them. This CDR3 has 12 amino acids. The CDR3 DNA reads as TGTGCCAGCAGCTCAACCCCAGATACGCAGTATTTT. Protein sequence: CASSSTPDTQYF.